This entry lists 8 T cell receptor beta chains sequenced from one sample in a study of shared clonotypes between healthy human individuals. Measured with immunoSEQ multiplex PCR; TCRdb has only the in-frame clones, and not every one. The table includes 1,500,000 or so clones, just under 99% detected once. Sequencing used naive CD4+ T cells sorted from blood. Regarding subset: CD45RA+ positively selected. The receptors were sampled from a man aged 25-45 years in good health.

Regarding this clone: Other DNA variants within this sample encode the same CDR3. The chain uses TRBV6-5 and TRBJ1-5; a possible D gene is TRBD1 (5 bases). V dropped 0 bases and J dropped 7 bases, with 10 bases sitting between them. The CDR3 runs to 14 residues. The germline V gene has CDR1 MNHEY and CDR2 SVGAGI. CDR3 sequence reads: CASSYSGGGQPQHF. The CDR3, as DNA: TGTGCCAGCAGTTACTCGGGGGGTGGGCAGCCCCAGCATTTT.

Worth noting for this clone: The same CDR3 arises from other DNA sequences in this sample as well. This chain's CDR3 is CASSLGSGETQYF. CDR3 bases: TGCGCCAGCAGCTTGGGCAGTGGAGAGACCCAGTACTTC. The chain recombines TRBV5-1 with TRBJ2-5; D is unresolved. V lost 0 bases and J 4 bases, leaving 7 bases between the germline ends. Germline V gene lookup returns CDR1 SGHRS and CDR2 YFSETQ. This CDR3 has 13 residues.

CDR3 region: CASAGLADNEQFF. The CDR3 DNA reads TGCGCCAGCGCAGGACTAGCGGACAATGAGCAGTTCTTC. The chain couples TRBV10-1 to TRBJ2-1; 10 bases match TRBD2. Germline V gene sequence: CDR1 WNHNN, CDR2 SYGVQD (reference sequence). The CDR3 spans 13 residues. With 8 bases clipped from V and 5 bases from J, the junction kept 3 bases outside the gene matches.

This clone was seen just once. The genes are TRBV7-9 and TRBJ2-1; D ambiguous. Germline loops: CDR1 SEHNR, CDR2 FQNEAQ (reference sequence). The CDR3 has 10 amino acids. V gave up 5 bases and J gave up 5 bases, with 1 base separating them. The CDR3 DNA is TGTGCCAGCAGCGACAATGAGCAGTTCTTC. This sequence encodes CASSDNEQFF.

The CDR3 sequence: CASSPQLADTGELFF. CDR3 bases: TGTGCCAGCTCACCACAACTAGCGGACACCGGGGAGCTGTTTTTT. The chain combines TRBV18 with TRBJ2-2; 8 nucleotides line up with TRBD2. The CDR3 is 15 amino acids. The V gene end was trimmed by 1 base and the J gene end by 3 bases; junction bases not matched to a gene: 1. The germline V gene has CDR1 KGHSH and CDR2 LQKENI.

The J gene is TRBJ2-3, the V gene TRBV6-5, with D maybe TRBD2 (5 bases). Trimming shortened V by 7 bases and J by 1 base, and 15 bases separated the two germline ends. The CDR3 runs 15 residues. Germline loops: CDR1 MNHEY, CDR2 SVGAGI. CDR3 sequence (DNA): TGTGCCAGCACTAAGAACGCGGGCGGCACAGATACGCAGTATTTT. Protein sequence: CASTKNAGGTDTQYF.

The V gene is TRBV30, the J gene TRBJ2-5; D possibly corresponds to TRBD1 (5 bases). Trimming left V 5 bases short and J 9 bases short, with 19 bases between. Germline V gene lookup returns CDR1 GTSNPN and CDR2 SVGIG (reference sequence). This CDR3 comprises 13 residues. In nucleotides, the CDR3 is TGTGCCTGGGACAGCTTGTCTCCCAGAGCCCAGTACTTC. It yields the protein CAWDSLSPRAQYF.

This chain links TRBV7-2 with TRBJ1-1, with 7 bases matching TRBD1. The V segment lost 5 bases and the J segment 2 bases; nucleotides outside the gene matches: 5. The CDR3 contains 14 residues. CDR1 and CDR2 from the germline V gene are SGHTA and FQGNSA. CDR3: CASSINRGNTEAFF. The CDR3 bases are TGTGCCAGCAGCATTAACAGGGGCAACACTGAAGCTTTCTTT.